The 18 T cell receptor beta chains below were found in one sample sequenced in a study of T cell responses to AZD1222 COVID-19 vaccine. The data were produced by immunoSEQ multiplex PCR, yet TCRdb's version contains in-frame clones alone and is incomplete. The table includes roughly 130,000 clones, 70% to 90% detected once. This specimen was peripheral blood, taken on day 0 of AZD1222 vaccination. Receptor source: an adult in good health.

The chain joins TRBV11-1 to TRBJ1-6; no clear D gene. From germline, CDR1 is SGHAT and CDR2 FQDESV (reference sequence). V was cut by 0 bases and J by 7 bases, with 7 bases left in between. CDR3 size: 14 residues. The CDR3 reads CASSLARQNSPLHF. Written as DNA, the CDR3 is TGTGCCAGCAGCTTAGCGCGGCAGAATTCACCCCTCCACTTT.

In nucleotides, the CDR3 is TGTGCCAGCAGTTACGTCTTAGTCACAGGGACGAATGGCTACACCTTC. Translated, it gives CASSYVLVTGTNGYTF. The chain has TRBV6-2 or TRBV6-3 and TRBJ1-2; possibly TRBD1 for D (6 bases). This CDR3 is built from 16 residues. Germline V lookup: CDR1 MNHEY, CDR2 SVGEGT. Trimming cost V 2 bases and J 6 bases, with 19 bases left between them.

The chain is built from TRBV20-1 and TRBJ2-7; 7 nucleotides align to TRBD2. J was trimmed by 1 base and V by 4 bases; bases with no gene match: 13. There are 16 residues in the CDR3. Germline V gene data show CDR1 as DFQATT and CDR2 as SNEGSKA (reference sequence). The CDR3 nucleotides are TGCAGTGCTAATGATTGGCGGGAGATTGTTTCCTACGAGCAGTACTTC. It translates to CSANDWREIVSYEQYF.

V usage is TRBV16 and J usage is TRBJ1-6, with D possibly TRBD1 on 5 matching bases. Trimming pared 2 bases from V and 0 bases from J, leaving 5 bases between. The CDR3 contains 15 residues. Germline V gene data show CDR1 as KGHSY and CDR2 as FQNENV. The CDR3 reads CASSQTGSYNSPLHF. The CDR3 coding sequence is TGTGCCAGCAGCCAAACAGGCTCCTATAATTCACCCCTCCACTTT.

CDR3 nucleotide sequence: TGTGCCAGCAGCTTACTAGCGGGGGGGGCTGGTACTCCCCAGTACTTC. Its translation is CASSLLAGGAGTPQYF. V usage is TRBV13 and J usage is TRBJ2-5, with 12 nucleotides matching TRBD2. V lost 2 bases and J lost 9; bases outside the gene matches: 10. Germline V gives CDR1 PRHDT, CDR2 FYEKMQ (reference sequence). The CDR3 spans 16 residues. Full variable domain (missing parts from reference TRBV13 and TRBJ2-5): AAGVIQSPRHLIKEKRETATLKCYPIPRHDTVYWYQQGPGQDPQFLISFYEKMQSDKGSIPDRFSAQQFSDYHSELNMSSLELGDSALYFCASSLLAGGAGTPQYFGPGTRLLVL.

The V and J genes are TRBV5-1 and TRBJ2-1; D gene unclear. CDR1 SGHRS and CDR2 YFSETQ come from the germline V gene. Trimming left V 1 base short and J 0 bases short, with 8 bases between. CDR3 length equals 15 residues. This CDR3 is CASSLLTSSYNEQFF. The CDR3 nucleotides read TGCGCCAGCAGCTTGCTGACAAGCTCCTACAATGAGCAGTTCTTC.

The CDR3 here is CASRQYSNQPQHF. For the CDR3, the DNA is TGTGCCAGCCGGCAATATAGCAATCAGCCCCAGCATTTT. This chain uses TRBV27 with TRBJ1-5; no definite D call. The CDR3 consists of 13 residues. Germline V CDR1 and CDR2: MNHEY, SMNVEV (reference sequence). With 8 bases removed from V and 0 bases from J, the gap between germline ends came to 8 bases.

The J gene is TRBJ1-5, the V gene TRBV2; D call uncertain. The CDR3 totals 14 residues. Trimming removed 6 bases at V and 3 bases at J, with 12 bases between. Germline V CDR1 and CDR2: SNHLY, FYNNEI. The CDR3 DNA sequence: TGTGCCAGCAGCGCCTTCCTGACCAATCAGCCCCAGCATTTT. It codes for CASSAFLTNQPQHF.

The rearrangement joins TRBV4-3 to TRBJ2-2; 7 bases agree with TRBD1. Germline values: CDR1 LGHNA, CDR2 YSLEER. The CDR3 consists of 18 residues. V dropped 3 bases and J dropped 1; count of bases not matched to a gene: 11. The CDR3 sequence is CASSQVQPWDRNTGELFF. The CDR3 DNA is TGCGCCAGCAGCCAGGTCCAGCCTTGGGACAGGAACACCGGGGAGCTGTTTTTT.

The chain links TRBV7-9 to TRBJ2-5; TRBD1 agrees at 8 bases. V gave up 4 bases and J gave up 1 base; unmatched junction bases: 5. This CDR3 is 15 amino acids long. Germline CDR1 reads SEHNR; CDR2 reads FQNEAQ (reference sequence). CDR3 DNA sequence: TGTGCCAGCAGCTCAGGACAGGGAGGCCAAGAGACCCAGTACTTC. Translated: CASSSGQGGQETQYF.

A single count supports this clone. As DNA, the CDR3 is TGTGCCAGTAGTATGGGACAGGGGCAAGAGACCCAGTACTTC. It translates to CASSMGQGQETQYF. The chain joins TRBV19 to TRBJ2-5; 10 bases are a match to TRBD1. The CDR3 has 14 residues. Germline V lookup: CDR1 LNHDA, CDR2 SQIVND (reference sequence). V lost 3 bases and J lost 2; bases outside the gene matches: 0.

This rearrangement joins TRBV7-2 to TRBJ1-4; 7 nucleotides align to TRBD1. There are 14 residues in the CDR3. Germline CDR1 SGHTA, CDR2 FQGNSA. The V segment lost 5 bases and the J segment 8 bases; nucleotides outside the gene matches: 8. The CDR3 loop reads CASSPTGVEEKLFF. CDR3 nucleotides: TGTGCCAGCAGCCCTACAGGGGTGGAAGAAAAACTGTTTTTT.

This clone was observed once. The V call is TRBV15, the J call TRBJ1-5; D gene ambiguous. V was shortened by 1 base and J by 1 base, with 11 bases between the two germline ends. Per the germline V gene, CDR1 is LNHNV and CDR2 is YYDKDF (reference sequence). The CDR3 sequence is 16 residues long. The CDR3 spells CATSRGTGRSNQPQHF. CDR3 in DNA: TGTGCCACCAGCAGAGGGACGGGAAGGAGCAATCAGCCCCAGCATTTT.

The V call is TRBV29-1, the J call TRBJ1-2; D might be TRBD1 (5 bases). Germline V gene sequence: CDR1 SQVTM, CDR2 ANQGSEA. The CDR3 contains 12 residues. V dropped 6 bases and J dropped 3 bases, with 11 bases sitting between them. The CDR3 DNA reads TGCAGCGTCCTCCAGGGAGACTATGGCTACACCTTC. This translates into CSVLQGDYGYTF. Using reference TRBV29-1 and TRBJ1-2 for the parts outside the CDR3, the full variable domain is SAVISQKPSRDICQRGTSLTIQCQVDSQVTMMFWYRQQPGQSLTLIATANQGSEATYESGFVIDKFPISRPNLTFSTLTVSNMSPEDSSIYLCSVLQGDYGYTFGSGTRLTVV.

The rearrangement links TRBV27 to TRBJ2-3, with D possibly being TRBD1 or TRBD2 (5 bases each). There are 13 residues in the CDR3. Germline-derived CDR1 and CDR2 are MNHEY and SMNVEV (reference sequence). V lost 2 bases to trimming and J lost 13 bases, with 16 bases between them. In DNA form, the CDR3 reads TGTGCCAGCAGTTTACAAGGGACCCCCCCCGAGTATTTT. It is translated as CASSLQGTPPEYF.

This clone was recorded once. For the CDR3, the DNA is TGTGCCATCAGTGACCGAGACAGGGAACTCGAGCAGTACTTC. It translates to CAISDRDRELEQYF. The gene calls are TRBV10-3 and TRBJ2-7, with 7 bases aligning to TRBD1. The CDR3 consists of 14 residues. J was trimmed by 6 bases and V by 3 bases; bases with no gene match: 8. The V gene's germline CDR1 is ENHRY and CDR2 SYGVKD.

This clone has only one observation. The V gene is TRBV6-2 or TRBV6-3, the J gene TRBJ1-6; D ambiguous. This CDR3 is 16 amino acids long. CDR1 is MNHEY and CDR2 is SVGEGT in the germline V gene. V lost 2 bases and J lost 7, with 15 bases in between. The DNA of the CDR3 is TGTGCCAGCAGTTACAGAGGCGGTTTTGAAAATTCACCCCTCCACTTT. This encodes CASSYRGGFENSPLHF.

V and J are TRBV7-9 and TRBJ2-5; D might be TRBD2 (5 bases). V was clipped by 6 bases and J by 7 bases, with 15 bases between them. The germline V gene has CDR1 SEHNR and CDR2 FQNEAQ (reference sequence). This CDR3 comprises 13 residues. The DNA for the CDR3 is TGTGCCAGCAGTCACGATACTCGGGGGACCCAGTACTTC. Translating gives CASSHDTRGTQYF.